The 16 T cell receptor beta chains reported below all come from one sample, sequenced in a study of OX40 agonist ivuxolimab in advanced cancers. Libraries were built with the immunoSEQ multiplex PCR assay. Held by TCRdb, this immuneACCESS table contains in-frame sequences only and omits some clones. Under half of the omission traces to an unresolved V gene where checked; the cause of the rest is unknown. The sample table records 75,000 to 80,000 clones; about 86% of these occur just once. The top ten constitute around 0.76% of the sample. This specimen consisted of CD4+ or CD8+ T cells sorted from blood, obtained in a trial of the OX40 agonist ivuxolimab. The receptors shown here come from an adult with an advanced solid tumor such as melanoma, head and neck, liver or kidney cancer.

The genes are TRBV6-6 and TRBJ1-4; 10 nucleotides agree with TRBD1. Germline assignment: CDR1 MNHNY and CDR2 SVGAGI (reference sequence). J was trimmed by 8 bases and V by 0 bases; bases with no gene match: 3. The CDR3 length is 15 residues. The CDR3 DNA sequence: TGTGCCAGCAGTTACTCTGACAGGGGGCACGAAAAACTGTTTTTT. Translated: CASSYSDRGHEKLFF.

This chain links TRBV5-1 with TRBJ2-7, with D tentatively TRBD2 (6 bases). Germline CDR1 and CDR2: SGHRS and YFSETQ. V was clipped by 1 base and J by 6 bases, with 11 bases between them. The CDR3 sequence is 13 residues long. CDR3 in DNA: TGCGCCAGCAGCTTGCCATCTAGCGCCGAGCAGTACTTC. This encodes CASSLPSSAEQYF.

The chain carries TRBV20-1 and TRBJ1-1; D uncertain. The CDR3 covers 11 residues. V shed 6 bases and J shed 9 bases, with 14 bases lying between them. Germline CDR1 DFQATT, CDR2 SNEGSKA (reference sequence). The CDR3 coding sequence is TGCAGTGCCGCGGGGTTAGGAAAAGCTTTCTTT. It yields the protein CSAAGLGKAFF.

This chain links TRBV28 with TRBJ1-1; D ambiguous. V gave up 2 bases and J gave up 0 bases, with 7 bases separating them. From germline, CDR1 is MDHEN and CDR2 SYDVKM. CDR3 length: 14 residues. Written as DNA, the CDR3 is TGTGCCAGCAGTTTAACCACAATGAACACTGAAGCTTTCTTT. The encoded protein is CASSLTTMNTEAFF.

The gene calls are TRBV10-3 and TRBJ1-2; the match to TRBD1 covers 7 bases. The V gene end was trimmed by 7 bases and the J gene end by 4 bases; junction bases not matched to a gene: 6. Germline V gene sequence: CDR1 ENHRY, CDR2 SYGVKD. This CDR3 contains 13 residues. The CDR3 is CAITDREGYGYTF. The CDR3 region has the DNA TGTGCCATCACTGACAGGGAGGGCTATGGCTACACCTTC.

V gene TRBV6-5 combines with J gene TRBJ1-3, with unresolved D. Looked up from germline, CDR1 is MNHEY and CDR2 is SVGAGI. This CDR3 is built from 13 residues. Trimming removed 6 bases at V and 4 bases at J, with 10 bases between. The CDR3 spells CASSGGPGNTIYF. CDR3 DNA sequence: TGTGCCAGCAGCGGCGGGCCGGGAAACACCATATATTTT.

The chain recombines TRBV10-2 with TRBJ2-1, with 14 positions matching TRBD2. From germline, CDR1 is WSHSY and CDR2 SAAADI. Unmatched junction bases numbered 8, after V lost 3 bases and J lost 10 bases. CDR3 size: 16 residues. CDR3 sequence: CASSDPGTSGRGEQFF. In DNA form, the CDR3 reads TGCGCCAGCAGTGATCCAGGGACTAGCGGGAGAGGGGAGCAGTTCTTC.

The DNA of the CDR3 is TGTGCCAGCACCCGGGGGGCAACCTACGAGCAGTACTTC. This sequence encodes CASTRGATYEQYF. The chain carries TRBV7-2 and TRBJ2-7; a weak D match, TRBD2 (7 bases). CDR1 and CDR2 from the germline V gene are SGHTA and FQGNSA. The V and J ends lost 7 bases and 2 bases respectively, with 12 bases between them. The CDR3 extends over 13 amino acids.

CDR3 DNA sequence: TGCGCCAGCAGCCAAGATCCCGGGACCGGTTCTGAAAAACTGTTTTTT. Its protein is CASSQDPGTGSEKLFF. V is TRBV4-1 and J is TRBJ1-4, with TRBD1 as a possible D gene (5 bases). V gave up 0 bases and J gave up 7 bases, with 15 bases separating them. CDR3 size: 16 residues. CDR1 and CDR2 from the germline V gene are MGHRA and YSYEKL.

This chain joins TRBV7-6 and TRBJ2-4; 8 nucleotides match TRBD1. The V and J ends lost 3 bases and 3 bases, in that order; junction bases with no gene match: 7. This CDR3 is 16 amino acids long. Germline V gene data show CDR1 as SGHVS and CDR2 as FNYEAQ. The CDR3 region has the DNA TGTGCCAGCAGCTTCGGACAGGGAAGGGGCAAAAACATTCAGTACTTC. Translation: CASSFGQGRGKNIQYF. Based on the CDR3 plus reference TRBV7-6 and TRBJ2-4, the full variable domain is GAGVSQSPRYKVTKRGQDVALRCDPISGHVSLYWYRQALGQGPEFLTYFNYEAQQDKSGLPNDRFSAERPEGSISTLTIQRTEQRDSAMYRCASSFGQGRGKNIQYFGAGTRLSVL.

V usage is TRBV7-2 and J usage is TRBJ1-5; D is perhaps TRBD1 (6 bases). The length of the CDR3 is 14 residues. Germline values: CDR1 SGHTA, CDR2 FQGNSA. V lost 6 bases and J 4 bases, leaving 13 bases between the germline ends. CDR3 sequence: CASSTGFGNQPQHF. CDR3 in DNA: TGTGCCAGCAGTACAGGGTTTGGTAATCAGCCCCAGCATTTT.

The gene calls are TRBV18 and TRBJ1-4; D remains unclear. V was clipped by 1 base and J by 1 base, with 4 bases between them. The CDR3 covers 14 residues. Germline V gene sequence: CDR1 KGHSH, CDR2 LQKENI. CDR3 nucleotide sequence: TGTGCCAGCTCACCACGGGGAACTAATGAAAAACTGTTTTTT. Translation gives CASSPRGTNEKLFF.

The V and J genes are TRBV10-2 and TRBJ2-2; TRBD1 agrees at 8 bases. V shed 6 bases, J shed 6 bases, and the junction held 6 bases outside the gene matches. From germline, CDR1 is WSHSY and CDR2 SAAADI. The CDR3 has 14 amino acids. The CDR3, as DNA: TGCGCCAGCAGACCCGACAGGGGCCCCGGGGAGCTGTTTTTT. Protein sequence: CASRPDRGPGELFF.

This chain uses TRBV6-5 with TRBJ2-7, with no clear D. Trimming stripped 3 bases from V and 2 bases from J, with 8 bases between. This CDR3 is 13 amino acids long. The germline V gene has CDR1 MNHEY and CDR2 SVGAGI. CDR3 sequence: CASSYEVTYEQYF. The CDR3 region has the DNA TGTGCCAGCAGTTATGAGGTTACCTACGAGCAGTACTTC.

The gene calls are TRBV28 and TRBJ2-1; 10 bases map to TRBD2. This CDR3 is built from 17 residues. With V trimmed by 6 bases and J by 4 bases, 12 bases remained unmatched. Germline assignment: CDR1 MDHEN and CDR2 SYDVKM. In nucleotides, the CDR3 is TGTGCCAGCAGCCCACCAGCGGGGGGGGCGGGATACAATGAGCAGTTCTTC. It encodes CASSPPAGGAGYNEQFF.

This clone was observed once. The chain couples TRBV5-1 to TRBJ2-7; D remains unclear. The length of the CDR3 is 13 residues. In germline, CDR1 is SGHRS, CDR2 YFSETQ. V lost 7 bases, J lost 7 bases, and 18 bases lay in between. For the CDR3, the DNA is TGCGCCAGCCCCTCCATCCTCCCTTGTGAGCAGTACTTC. Translation gives CASPSILPCEQYF.